Presented here are 12 T cell receptor beta chains from one specimen sequenced in a study of blood T cell repertoires in COVID-19. Sequenced by immunoSEQ multiplex PCR; TCRdb stores in-frame clones only, minus some. In the table there are roughly 150,000 clones, roughly 73% of which are singletons. What was sequenced was peripheral blood. The receptors originated from a man between 65 and 85 years old with acute or convalescent COVID-19.

This chain links TRBV5-1 with TRBJ2-5, with D unresolved. Trimming pared 4 bases from V and 3 bases from J, leaving 13 bases between. Germline V gene data show CDR1 as SGHRS and CDR2 as YFSETQ. CDR3 length equals 14 residues. DNA of the CDR3: TGCGCCAGCAGCCCTCGACTGGAGAAAGAGACCCAGTACTTC. As protein: CASSPRLEKETQYF. Drawing the rest from reference TRBV5-1 and TRBJ2-5, the complete variable domain is KAGVTQTPRYLIKTRGQQVTLSCSPISGHRSVSWYQQTPGQGLQFLFEYFSETQRNKGNFPGRFSGRQFSNSRSEMNVSTLELGDSALYLCASSPRLEKETQYFGPGTRLLVL.

This rearrangement joins TRBV19 to TRBJ1-2; 8 positions match TRBD1. From germline, CDR1 is LNHDA and CDR2 SQIVND (reference sequence). Unmatched junction bases numbered 12, after V lost 5 bases and J lost 7 bases. This CDR3 has 15 amino acids. The CDR3 sequence: CASSVTGDRTPGYTF. CDR3 in DNA: TGTGCCAGTAGTGTGACAGGGGACCGAACTCCTGGCTACACCTTC.

The rearrangement joins TRBV30 to TRBJ2-7; TRBD2 matches 8 bases. J was trimmed by 2 bases and V by 3 bases; bases with no gene match: 6. The CDR3 loop spans 14 amino acids. Germline CDR1 reads GTSNPN; CDR2 reads SVGIG (reference sequence). CDR3 region: CAWRAGGPPYEQYF. DNA of the CDR3: TGTGCCTGGAGGGCGGGAGGTCCCCCCTACGAGCAGTACTTC.

This chain joins TRBV7-9 and TRBJ1-4; no clear D gene. The germline V gene encodes CDR1 SEHNR and CDR2 FQNEAQ (reference sequence). There are 12 residues in the CDR3. Between the trimmed V and J ends, which lost 5 bases and 8 bases, there was a span of 9 bases. This CDR3 reads CASSPIEEKLFF. DNA for the CDR3: TGTGCCAGCAGCCCCATCGAGGAAAAACTGTTTTTT.

V gene TRBV3-1 (or the pseudogene TRBV3-2) combines with J gene TRBJ2-3, with 11 bases lining up with TRBD2. The V gene's germline CDR1 is LGHDT and CDR2 YNNKEL (reference sequence). V shed 3 bases, J shed 3 bases, and the junction held 2 bases outside the gene matches. The CDR3 is 15 amino acids. In DNA, the CDR3 is TGTGCCAGCAGCCAGGGACTAGCGGCGACAGATACGCAGTATTTT. Residues: CASSQGLAATDTQYF.

The rearrangement links TRBV24-1 to TRBJ2-3; 8 bases line up with TRBD1. This CDR3 has 15 amino acids. Germline values: CDR1 KGHDR, CDR2 SFDVKD. V lost 4 bases to trimming and J lost 1 base; unmatched junction nucleotides: 3. CDR3 DNA sequence: TGTGCCACCAGTGAGCCGGGACAGGGCACAGATACGCAGTATTTT. It specifies CATSEPGQGTDTQYF.

The chain has TRBV2 and TRBJ2-3, with D possibly matching TRBD1 (6 bases). The CDR3 totals 16 residues. Trimming took 5 bases from V and 0 from J, leaving 15 bases between them. Germline loops: CDR1 SNHLY, CDR2 FYNNEI. CDR3: CASSSPQGPSTDTQYF. The CDR3 DNA reads as TGTGCCAGCAGTAGCCCACAGGGTCCTAGCACAGATACGCAGTATTTT.

This clone was detected a few times. This sequence joins TRBV9 and TRBJ2-7; 8 bases fit TRBD2. The germline gives CDR1 SGDLS, CDR2 YYNGEE. The CDR3 has 15 amino acids. The ends lost 0 bases at V and 2 bases at J; junction bases unmatched: 4. The CDR3 spells CASSVDVGRAYEQYF. CDR3 bases: TGTGCCAGCAGCGTAGATGTCGGGAGGGCCTACGAGCAGTACTTC.

This clone was found many times. The gene calls are TRBV4-1 and TRBJ2-7, with a tentative D call TRBD2 (5 bases). CDR1 MGHRA and CDR2 YSYEKL come from the germline V gene. The V gene lost 4 bases and the J gene lost 5 bases, with 15 bases spanning the gap. The CDR3 is 14 residues long. The CDR3 sequence: CASSRVGDTNEQYF. The CDR3 coding sequence is TGCGCCAGCAGCCGAGTCGGGGATACAAACGAGCAGTACTTC.

The chain couples TRBV11-1 to TRBJ1-5; D is unresolved. V lost 1 base, J lost 4 bases, and 5 bases lay in between. The CDR3 extends over 13 amino acids. Germline CDR1 and CDR2: SGHAT and FQDESV (reference sequence). CDR3 sequence (DNA): TGTGCCAGCAGCTTAGAAGAGAATCAGCCCCAGCATTTT. Its translation is CASSLEENQPQHF.

The gene calls are TRBV10-1 and TRBJ1-6; D is possibly TRBD1 (6 bases). The V end lost 9 bases, the J end lost 9 bases, and 15 bases lay between the germline ends. Looked up from germline, CDR1 is WNHNN and CDR2 is SYGVQD (reference sequence). The CDR3 is 13 amino acids. The CDR3 sequence is CARRTVCCSPLHF. The CDR3 bases are TGCGCCAGGCGGACAGTATGTTGTTCACCCCTCCACTTT.

The chain employs TRBV7-2 and TRBJ2-3; 9 bases map to TRBD1. The CDR3 contains 16 residues. V gave up 2 bases and J gave up 2 bases; unmatched junction bases: 5. CDR1 SGHTA and CDR2 FQGNSA come from the germline V gene. The CDR3 DNA reads as TGTGCCAGCAGCTTACAGGGACAGGGAACCACAGATACGCAGTATTTT. It codes for CASSLQGQGTTDTQYF.